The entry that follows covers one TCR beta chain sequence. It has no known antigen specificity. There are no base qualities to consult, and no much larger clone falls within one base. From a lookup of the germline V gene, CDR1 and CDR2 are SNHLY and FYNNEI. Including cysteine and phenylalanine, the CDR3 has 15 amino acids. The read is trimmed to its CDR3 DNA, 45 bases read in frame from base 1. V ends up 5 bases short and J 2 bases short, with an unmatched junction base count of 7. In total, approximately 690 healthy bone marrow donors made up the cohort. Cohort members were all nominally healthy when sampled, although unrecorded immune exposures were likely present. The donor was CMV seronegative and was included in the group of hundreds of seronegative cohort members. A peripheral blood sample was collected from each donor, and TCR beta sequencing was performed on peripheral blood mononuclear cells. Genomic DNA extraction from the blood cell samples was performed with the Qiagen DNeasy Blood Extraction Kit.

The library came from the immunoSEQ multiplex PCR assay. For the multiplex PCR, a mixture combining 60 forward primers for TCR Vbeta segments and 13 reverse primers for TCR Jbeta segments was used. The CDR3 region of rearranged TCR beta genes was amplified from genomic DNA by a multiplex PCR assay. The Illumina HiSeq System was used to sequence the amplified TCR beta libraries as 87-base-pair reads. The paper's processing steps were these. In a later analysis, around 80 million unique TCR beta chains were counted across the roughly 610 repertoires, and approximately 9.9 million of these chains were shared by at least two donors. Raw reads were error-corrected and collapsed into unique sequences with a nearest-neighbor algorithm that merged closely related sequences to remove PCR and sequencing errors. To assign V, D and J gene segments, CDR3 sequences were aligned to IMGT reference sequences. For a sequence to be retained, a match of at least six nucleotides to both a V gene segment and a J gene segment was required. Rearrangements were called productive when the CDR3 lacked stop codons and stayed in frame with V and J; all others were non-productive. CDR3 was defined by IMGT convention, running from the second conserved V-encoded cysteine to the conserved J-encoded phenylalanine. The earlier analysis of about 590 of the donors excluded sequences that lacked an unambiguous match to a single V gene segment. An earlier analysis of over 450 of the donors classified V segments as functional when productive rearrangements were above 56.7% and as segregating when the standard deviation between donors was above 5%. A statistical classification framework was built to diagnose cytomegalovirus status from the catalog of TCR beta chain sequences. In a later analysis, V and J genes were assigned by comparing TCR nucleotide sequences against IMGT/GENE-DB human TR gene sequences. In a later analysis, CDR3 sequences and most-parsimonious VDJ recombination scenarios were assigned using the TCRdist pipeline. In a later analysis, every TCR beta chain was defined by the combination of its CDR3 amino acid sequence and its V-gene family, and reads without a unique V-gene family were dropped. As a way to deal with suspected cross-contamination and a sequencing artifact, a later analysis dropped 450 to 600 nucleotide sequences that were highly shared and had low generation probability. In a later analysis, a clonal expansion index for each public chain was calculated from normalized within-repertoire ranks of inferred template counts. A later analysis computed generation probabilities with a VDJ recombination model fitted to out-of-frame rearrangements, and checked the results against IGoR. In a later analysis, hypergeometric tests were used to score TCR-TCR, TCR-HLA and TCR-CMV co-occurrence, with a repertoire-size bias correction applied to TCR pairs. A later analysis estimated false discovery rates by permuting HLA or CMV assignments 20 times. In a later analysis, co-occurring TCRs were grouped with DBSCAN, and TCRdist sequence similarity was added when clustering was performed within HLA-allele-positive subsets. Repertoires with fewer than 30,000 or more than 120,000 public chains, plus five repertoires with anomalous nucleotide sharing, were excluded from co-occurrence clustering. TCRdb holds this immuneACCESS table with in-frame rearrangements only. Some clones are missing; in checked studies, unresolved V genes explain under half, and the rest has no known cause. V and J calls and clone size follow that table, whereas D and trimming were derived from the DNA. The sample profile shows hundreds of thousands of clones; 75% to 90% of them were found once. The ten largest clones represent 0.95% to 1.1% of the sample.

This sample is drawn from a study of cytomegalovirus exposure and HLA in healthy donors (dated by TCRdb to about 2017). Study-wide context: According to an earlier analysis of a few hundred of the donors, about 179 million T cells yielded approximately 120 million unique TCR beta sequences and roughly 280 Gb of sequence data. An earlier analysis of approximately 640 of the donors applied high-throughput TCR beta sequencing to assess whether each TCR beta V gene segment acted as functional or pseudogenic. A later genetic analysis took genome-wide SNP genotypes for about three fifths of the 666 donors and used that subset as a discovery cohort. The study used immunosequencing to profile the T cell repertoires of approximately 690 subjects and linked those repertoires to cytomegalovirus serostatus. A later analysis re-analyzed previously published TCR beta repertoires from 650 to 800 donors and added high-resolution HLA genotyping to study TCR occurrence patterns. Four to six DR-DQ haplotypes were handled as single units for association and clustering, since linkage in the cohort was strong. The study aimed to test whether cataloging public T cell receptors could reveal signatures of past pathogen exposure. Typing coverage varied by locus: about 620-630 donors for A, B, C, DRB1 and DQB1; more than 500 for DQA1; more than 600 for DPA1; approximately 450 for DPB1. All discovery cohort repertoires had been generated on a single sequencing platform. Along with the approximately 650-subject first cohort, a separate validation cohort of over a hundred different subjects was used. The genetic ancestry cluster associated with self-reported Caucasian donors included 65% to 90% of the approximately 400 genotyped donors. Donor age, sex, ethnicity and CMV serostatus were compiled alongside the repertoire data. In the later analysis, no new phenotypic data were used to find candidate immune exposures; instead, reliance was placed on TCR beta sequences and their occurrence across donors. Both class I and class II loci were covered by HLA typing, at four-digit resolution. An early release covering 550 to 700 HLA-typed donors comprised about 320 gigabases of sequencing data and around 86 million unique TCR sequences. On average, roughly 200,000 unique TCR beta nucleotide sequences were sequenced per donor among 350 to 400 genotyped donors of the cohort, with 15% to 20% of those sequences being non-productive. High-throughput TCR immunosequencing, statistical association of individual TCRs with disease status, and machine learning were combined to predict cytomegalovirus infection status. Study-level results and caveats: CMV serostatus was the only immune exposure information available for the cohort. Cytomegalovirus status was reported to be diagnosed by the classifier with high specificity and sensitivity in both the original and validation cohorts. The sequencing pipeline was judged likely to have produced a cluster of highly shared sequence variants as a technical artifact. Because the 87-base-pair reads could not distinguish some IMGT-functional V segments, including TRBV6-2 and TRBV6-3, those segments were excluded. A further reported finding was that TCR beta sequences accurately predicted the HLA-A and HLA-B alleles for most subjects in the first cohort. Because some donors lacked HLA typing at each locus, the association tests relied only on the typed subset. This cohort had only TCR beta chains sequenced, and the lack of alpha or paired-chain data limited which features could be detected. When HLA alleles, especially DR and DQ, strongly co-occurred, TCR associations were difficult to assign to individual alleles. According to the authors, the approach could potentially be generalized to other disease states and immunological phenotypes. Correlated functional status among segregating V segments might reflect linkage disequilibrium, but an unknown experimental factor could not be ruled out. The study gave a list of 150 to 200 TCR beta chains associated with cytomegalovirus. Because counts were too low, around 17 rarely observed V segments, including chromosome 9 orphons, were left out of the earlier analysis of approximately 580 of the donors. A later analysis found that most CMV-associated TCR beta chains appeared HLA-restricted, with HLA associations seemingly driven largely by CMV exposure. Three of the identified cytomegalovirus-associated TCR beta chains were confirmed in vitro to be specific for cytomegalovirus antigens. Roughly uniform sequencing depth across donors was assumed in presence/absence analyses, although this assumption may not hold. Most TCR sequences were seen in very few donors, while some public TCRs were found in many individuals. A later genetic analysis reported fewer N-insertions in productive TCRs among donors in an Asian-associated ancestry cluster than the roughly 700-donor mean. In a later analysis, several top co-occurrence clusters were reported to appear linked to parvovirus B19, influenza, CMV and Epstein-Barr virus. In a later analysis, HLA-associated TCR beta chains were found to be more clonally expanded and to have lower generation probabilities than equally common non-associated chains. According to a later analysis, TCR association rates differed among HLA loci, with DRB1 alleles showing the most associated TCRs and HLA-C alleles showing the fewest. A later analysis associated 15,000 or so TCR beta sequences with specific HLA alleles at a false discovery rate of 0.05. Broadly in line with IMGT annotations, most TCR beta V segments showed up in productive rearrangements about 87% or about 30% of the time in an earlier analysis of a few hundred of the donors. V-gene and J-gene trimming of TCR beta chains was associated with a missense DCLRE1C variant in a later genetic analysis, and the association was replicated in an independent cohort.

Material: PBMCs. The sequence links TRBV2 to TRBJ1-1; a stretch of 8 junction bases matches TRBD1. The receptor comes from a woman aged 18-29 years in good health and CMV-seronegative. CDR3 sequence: CASSSPGQANTEAFF. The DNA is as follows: TGTGCCAGCAGTTCCCCGGGACAGGCTAACACTGAAGCTTTCTTT.